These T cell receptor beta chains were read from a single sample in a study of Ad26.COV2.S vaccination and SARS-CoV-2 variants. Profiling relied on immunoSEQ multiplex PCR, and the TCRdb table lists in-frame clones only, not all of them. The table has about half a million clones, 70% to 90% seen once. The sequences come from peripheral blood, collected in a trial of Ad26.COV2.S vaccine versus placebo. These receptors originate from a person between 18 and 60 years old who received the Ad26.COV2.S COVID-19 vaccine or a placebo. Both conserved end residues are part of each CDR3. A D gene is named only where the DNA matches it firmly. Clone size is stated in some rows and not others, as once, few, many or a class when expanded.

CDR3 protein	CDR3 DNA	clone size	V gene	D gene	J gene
CASSDRKNQPQHF	TGTGCCAGCTCGGACAGGAAAAATCAGCCCCAGCATTTT	-	TRBV6-5	TRBD1	TRBJ1-5
CASSQLLSAEAFF	TGTGCCAGCAGCCAACTTTTATCGGCTGAAGCTTTCTTT	-	TRBV3-1/TRBV3-2	-	TRBJ1-1
CATGTYNEQFF	TGTGCCACCGGGACCTACAATGAGCAGTTCTTC	once	TRBV19	-	TRBJ2-1
CAWSLWQHNEKLFF	TGTGCCTGGAGTCTTTGGCAGCACAATGAAAAACTGTTTTTT	-	TRBV30	-	TRBJ1-4
CASSHRDGNQPQHF	TGTGCCAGCAGCCATCGGGACGGCAATCAGCCCCAGCATTTT	-	TRBV2	-	TRBJ1-5
CAWAAAGGPYEQYF	TGTGCCTGGGCGGCGGCGGGGGGCCCCTACGAGCAGTACTTC	-	TRBV30	TRBD2	TRBJ2-7
CASSYSDTQYF	TGTGCCAGCAGTTATTCAGATACGCAGTATTTT	once	TRBV27	-	TRBJ2-3
CASSLGGGNSPLHF	TGTGCCAGCAGCTTGGGTGGGGGTAATTCACCCCTCCACTTT	-	TRBV5-5	-	TRBJ1-6
CASSLQYEQYF	TGTGCCAGCAGCCTACAATACGAGCAGTACTTC	-	TRBV11-2	-	TRBJ2-7
CASSLGGNTEAFF	TGTGCCAGCAGTTTGGGAGGGAACACTGAAGCTTTCTTT	-	TRBV27	-	TRBJ1-1
CAWSLALSYEQYF	TGTGCCTGGAGTTTAGCGCTTTCCTACGAGCAGTACTTC	-	TRBV30	-	TRBJ2-7
CASSLGMGQNTGELFF	TGCGCCAGCAGCTTGGGGATGGGACAGAACACCGGGGAGCTGTTTTTT	-	TRBV5-1	-	TRBJ2-2
CASSEGTSSYEQYF	TGTGCCAGCAGCGAGGGGACTTCTTCCTACGAGCAGTACTTC	-	TRBV9	-	TRBJ2-7
CASSPTSGEQYF	TGTGCCAGCAGCCCGACCTCGGGCGAGCAGTACTTC	-	TRBV3-1/TRBV3-2	-	TRBJ2-7
CASSQVEQGKAFF	TGCGCCAGCAGCCAAGTCGAACAGGGTAAAGCTTTCTTT	-	TRBV4-3	-	TRBJ1-1
CASSWDLYGYTF	TGTGCCAGCAGTTGGGATCTTTATGGCTACACCTTC	-	TRBV28	-	TRBJ1-2
CASSQTPQIAMVTDTQYF	TGTGCCAGCAGCCAGACACCGCAGATAGCAATGGTCACAGATACGCAGTATTTT	-	TRBV3-1/TRBV3-2	-	TRBJ2-3
CASSWAAGEADTQYF	TGTGCCAGCAGCTGGGCAGCGGGAGAGGCAGATACGCAGTATTTT	-	TRBV6-5	TRBD2	TRBJ2-3
CASSFPERGSPLHF	TGCGCCAGCAGCTTCCCAGAACGGGGTTCACCCCTCCACTTT	-	TRBV5-1	-	TRBJ1-6
CASSSPVTGAFF	TGTGCCAGCAGTTCCCCAGTGACTGGAGCTTTCTTT	-	TRBV28	-	TRBJ1-1
CASSMAYTGELFF	TGTGCCAGCAGTATGGCCTACACCGGGGAGCTGTTTTTT	-	TRBV6-5	-	TRBJ2-2
CATYPGTKYTGELFF	TGTGCCACCTACCCCGGGACAAAATACACCGGGGAGCTGTTTTTT	-	TRBV27	-	TRBJ2-2
CASSWTVTGAVYEQYF	TGTGCCAGCAGTTGGACCGTGACAGGGGCGGTCTACGAGCAGTACTTC	once	TRBV7-2	TRBD1	TRBJ2-7
CAWSVRRVPYEQYF	TGTGCCTGGAGTGTACGCAGGGTTCCCTACGAGCAGTACTTC	once	TRBV30	-	TRBJ2-7
CASRPWGFYEQYF	TGTGCCAGCAGGCCTTGGGGATTCTACGAGCAGTACTTC	-	TRBV11-2	-	TRBJ2-7
CASSPRYGRADNEQFF	TGTGCCAGCTCACCACGTTACGGGAGGGCCGACAATGAGCAGTTCTTC	-	TRBV18	TRBD2	TRBJ2-1
CASSYWSGTYGYTF	TGTGCCAGCAGTTACTGGTCAGGAACCTATGGCTACACCTTC	-	TRBV6-2/TRBV6-3	-	TRBJ1-2
CASSFSETGVNTEAFF	TGTGCCAGCAGCTTCTCCGAGACAGGGGTAAACACTGAAGCTTTCTTT	-	TRBV11-1	TRBD1	TRBJ1-1
CATGVSEKLFF	TGTGCCACAGGGGTTAGCGAAAAACTGTTTTTT	-	TRBV28	-	TRBJ1-4
CASSPVGDGGPQETQYF	TGTGCCAGCAGTCCCGTCGGGGACGGAGGCCCCCAAGAGACCCAGTACTTC	-	TRBV28	-	TRBJ2-5
CASSDRTGAYGYTF	TGTGCCAGCAGCGACCGGACAGGGGCCTATGGCTACACCTTC	-	TRBV9	TRBD1	TRBJ1-2
CASSLTGVIHEQYF	TGTGCCAGCAGCTTAACTGGGGTAATACACGAGCAGTACTTC	-	TRBV7-3	-	TRBJ2-7
CASSVGPGAYEQYF	TGTGCCAGCAGCGTAGGCCCAGGGGCCTACGAGCAGTACTTC	-	TRBV9	-	TRBJ2-7
CASSLVGSGANVLTF	TGTGCCAGCAGCTTAGTTGGCTCTGGGGCCAACGTCCTGACTTTC	-	TRBV11-2	-	TRBJ2-6
CASSVDGPGPTATRTNTEAFF	TGTGCCAGCAGCGTAGATGGCCCGGGCCCGACAGCCACTCGAACTAACACTGAAGCTTTCTTT	-	TRBV9	-	TRBJ1-1
CASRPIDRKNTEAFF	TGTGCCAGCAGACCAATAGACAGGAAGAACACTGAAGCTTTCTTT	-	TRBV6-6	-	TRBJ1-1
CASNRHYNEQFF	TGTGCCAGCAACCGGCACTACAATGAGCAGTTCTTC	-	TRBV12-3/TRBV12-4	-	TRBJ2-1
CASSRGFRSSYEQYF	TGTGCCAGCAGCCGAGGGTTCCGAAGCTCCTACGAGCAGTACTTC	-	TRBV11-1	-	TRBJ2-7
CASSDSGGNYEQYF	TGTGCCAGCAGTGATAGCGGAGGTAACTACGAGCAGTACTTC	-	TRBV2	-	TRBJ2-7
CASSPSYLADYNEQFF	TGCGCCAGCAGCCCGTCCTATCTAGCGGACTACAATGAGCAGTTCTTC	-	TRBV5-1	TRBD2	TRBJ2-1
CASSLLGFPNQPQHF	TGTGCCAGCAGTTTACTAGGGTTCCCCAATCAGCCCCAGCATTTT	-	TRBV27	-	TRBJ1-5
CASSFRYRANQPQHF	TGTGCCAGCAGTTTTCGGTACAGGGCCAATCAGCCCCAGCATTTT	-	TRBV28	-	TRBJ1-5
CASSARGDGPNEQFF	TGTGCCAGCAGCGCACGGGGGGATGGCCCAAATGAGCAGTTCTTC	-	TRBV13	TRBD2	TRBJ2-1
CASSPGFQETQYF	TGTGCCAGTAGTCCAGGCTTCCAAGAGACCCAGTACTTC	-	TRBV19	-	TRBJ2-5
CASSGGTSSGANVLTF	TGCGCCAGCAGCGGGGGGACCAGCTCTGGGGCCAACGTCCTGACTTTC	-	TRBV5-1	-	TRBJ2-6
CASSSTGGGTFNEQFF	TGTGCCAGCAGCTCCACAGGAGGGGGCACTTTCAATGAGCAGTTCTTC	-	TRBV7-3	-	TRBJ2-1
CASSPSLAYEQYF	TGTGCCAGCAGTCCATCACTAGCCTACGAGCAGTACTTC	once	TRBV28	-	TRBJ2-7
CASSGVSTDTQYF	TGTGCCAGCTCCGGGGTGAGCACAGATACGCAGTATTTT	-	TRBV10-3	-	TRBJ2-3
CAISGSYEQYF	TGTGCCATCAGTGGGAGCTACGAGCAGTACTTC	-	TRBV10-3	-	TRBJ2-7
CSVAIGTQYF	TGCAGCGTGGCTATCGGTACGCAGTATTTT	few	TRBV29-1	-	TRBJ2-3
CASSYRTESYEQYF	TGCGCCAGCAGCTACCGGACGGAATCCTACGAGCAGTACTTC	-	TRBV5-1	-	TRBJ2-7
CASSNTKQGRTNEKLFF	TGTGCCAGCTCAAATACGAAACAGGGACGAACTAATGAAAAACTGTTTTTT	-	TRBV18	-	TRBJ1-4
CASSPLGGTVSGNTIYF	TGTGCCAGCAGCCCCCTCGGAGGAACCGTCTCTGGAAACACCATATATTTT	few	TRBV3-1/TRBV3-2	-	TRBJ1-3
CASSRLNTEAFF	TGTGCCAGCAGCCGTCTTAACACTGAAGCTTTCTTT	-	TRBV5-6	-	TRBJ1-1
CASSLVAHEQFF	TGTGCCAGCAGCTTAGTAGCGCATGAGCAGTTCTTC	once	TRBV11-2	-	TRBJ2-1